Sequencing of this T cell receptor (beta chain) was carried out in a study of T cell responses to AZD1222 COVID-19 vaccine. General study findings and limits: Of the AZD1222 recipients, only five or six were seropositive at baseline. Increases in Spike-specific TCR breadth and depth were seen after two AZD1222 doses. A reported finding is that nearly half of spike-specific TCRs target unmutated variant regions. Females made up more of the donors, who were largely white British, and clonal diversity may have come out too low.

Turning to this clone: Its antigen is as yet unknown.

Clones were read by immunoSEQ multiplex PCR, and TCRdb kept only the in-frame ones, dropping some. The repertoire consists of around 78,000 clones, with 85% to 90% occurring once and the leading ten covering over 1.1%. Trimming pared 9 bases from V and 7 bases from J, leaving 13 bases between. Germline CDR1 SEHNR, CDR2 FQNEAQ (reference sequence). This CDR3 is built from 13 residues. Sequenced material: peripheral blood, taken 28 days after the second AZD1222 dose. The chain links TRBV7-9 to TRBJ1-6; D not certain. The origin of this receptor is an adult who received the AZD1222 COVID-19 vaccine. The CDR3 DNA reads TGTGCCAGTTCGGGTACGGAAAATTCACCCCTCCACTTT. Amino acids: CASSGTENSPLHF.